What follows are 9 T cell receptor beta chains derived from one specimen sequenced in a study of identical twins. TCRdb re-called the 5' RACE reads through MiXCR, storing one row per CDR3 protein. The top ten hold around 0.5% of the sample, which has about 530,000 distinct CDR3 sequences, approximately 20% seen once. These data were also filed under a second study, of yellow fever vaccine responses in identical twins.

Material: CD4+ T cells sorted from blood. These receptors originate from a woman between 18 and 29 years old in good health.

This clonotype was counted only a few times. V is TRBV19 and J is TRBJ1-1; D remains unclear. This CDR3 region has 14 residues. V shed 7 bases and J shed 5 bases, with 17 bases lying between them. CDR1 LNHDA and CDR2 SQIVND come from the germline V gene (reference sequence). The CDR3 nucleotides are TGTGCCAGTACCGACCGGCCGGGTACGACTGAAGCTTTCTTT. It specifies CASTDRPGTTEAFF.

This clonotype was counted a single time. The chain is built from TRBV7-9 and TRBJ2-3; D gene unclear. The CDR3 extends over 12 amino acids. V lost 10 bases to trimming and J lost 5 bases, with 13 bases between them. CDR1 is SEHNR, CDR2 FQNEAQ, per germline (reference sequence). The CDR3 sequence: CATGVGIDTQYF. The CDR3 DNA reads as TGTGCCACCGGCGTAGGAATAGATACGCAGTATTTT.

The genes are TRBV5-1 and TRBJ1-1; possibly TRBD1 for D (6 bases). Trimming took 4 bases from V and 4 from J, leaving 17 bases between them. Germline V lookup: CDR1 SGHRS, CDR2 YFSETQ. The CDR3 spans 15 residues. The CDR3 region is CASSGGQSQGTEAFF. CDR3 sequence (DNA): TGCGCCAGCAGCGGAGGACAATCACAGGGCACTGAAGCTTTCTTT.

The chain has TRBV5-1 and TRBJ2-5, with D perhaps matching TRBD2 (6 bases). Trimming removed 4 bases from V and 5 bases from J, with 18 bases in between. The CDR3 sequence is 15 residues long. Germline CDR1 and CDR2: SGHRS and YFSETQ. The CDR3 region is CASSLRLSLAETQYF. CDR3 bases: TGCGCCAGCAGCCTACGACTGTCCCTAGCGGAGACCCAGTACTTC.

This clonotype was detected only a few times. This chain joins TRBV20-1 and TRBJ2-2; D unresolved. The CDR3 consists of 14 residues. Germline loops: CDR1 DFQATT, CDR2 SNEGSKA (reference sequence). The V and J ends lost 2 bases and 6 bases respectively, with 13 bases between them. The CDR3, as DNA: TGCAGTGCTAGACCAATTGGGGTGGCCGGGGAGCTGTTTTTT. Translating it yields CSARPIGVAGELFF.

This clonotype was detected only a few times. The chain recombines TRBV5-4 with TRBJ2-1; 9 bases line up with TRBD1. Germline CDR1 is SGHNT and CDR2 is YYREEE (reference sequence). Unmatched junction bases numbered 9, after V lost 4 bases and J lost 10 bases. The CDR3 spans 14 residues. The DNA for the CDR3 is TGTGCCAGCAGCCCGGACAGGGGCAGGGCGGAGCAGTTCTTC. Its protein is CASSPDRGRAEQFF. Filled out from reference TRBV5-4 and TRBJ2-1, the complete variable domain reads ETGVTQSPTHLIKTRGQQVTLRCSSQSGHNTVSWYQQALGQGPQFIFQYYREEENGRGNFPPRFSGLQFPNYSSELNVNALELDDSALYLCASSPDRGRAEQFFGPGTRLTVL.

The chain employs TRBV12-3 or TRBV12-4 and TRBJ2-1; 7 nucleotides align to TRBD2. Unmatched junction bases numbered 10, after V lost 7 bases and J lost 4 bases. CDR3 length equals 15 residues. The CDR3 DNA follows: TGTGCCAGCAAAAAATGGGAGGGCCTTTACAATGAGCAGTTCTTC. Amino acids: CASKKWEGLYNEQFF.

In its sample, this clonotype was seen a few times. The gene calls are TRBV20-1 and TRBJ1-1; D uncertain. The CDR3 length is 12 residues. V gave up 5 bases and J gave up 2 bases, with 9 bases separating them. CDR1 is DFQATT, CDR2 SNEGSKA, per germline (reference sequence). Written as DNA, the CDR3 is TGCAGTGCTCCCGACGGCAACACTGAAGCTTTCTTT. Translating it yields CSAPDGNTEAFF.

This rearrangement joins TRBV20-1 to TRBJ2-1; D not resolved. Germline V gene data show CDR1 as DFQATT and CDR2 as SNEGSKA (reference sequence). This CDR3 has 14 amino acids. Trimming left V 0 bases short and J 3 bases short, with 9 bases between. The DNA for the CDR3 is TGCAGTGCTAGAGAACTGTTTGGCTACAATGAGCAGTTCTTC. Translation gives CSARELFGYNEQFF.